Presented here are 32 T cell receptor beta chains from one specimen sequenced in a study of blood T cell repertoires in COVID-19. TCRdb's table, derived via immunoSEQ multiplex PCR, lists solely in-frame clones and lacks some. The data show tens of thousands of clones, around 86% seen once. The sample was peripheral blood. The receptors were gathered from a man in his sixties with active or convalescent COVID-19.

This chain links TRBV4-1 with TRBJ2-7; 9 bases fit TRBD1. Germline loops: CDR1 MGHRA, CDR2 YSYEKL. Trimming at V came to 1 base and at J to 5 bases, leaving 9 bases not matched to a gene. The CDR3 contains 16 residues. DNA for the CDR3: TGCGCCAGCAGCCAAGTCGTCTGGGACAGGGCCCACGAGCAGTACTTC. It encodes CASSQVVWDRAHEQYF.

The V call is TRBV15, the J call TRBJ1-3; D is perhaps TRBD1 (5 bases). The CDR3 covers 16 residues. Looked up from germline, CDR1 is LNHNV and CDR2 is YYDKDF (reference sequence). Trimming removed 2 bases from V and 2 bases from J, with 13 bases in between. CDR3: CATSRTDRFPGNTIYF. The CDR3 bases are TGTGCCACCAGCAGAACAGACAGATTTCCTGGAAACACCATATATTTT.

The CDR3, as DNA: TGTGCCAGCAGCCAAGATTTTACAGTTACTCCCTACGAGCAGTACTTC. It translates to CASSQDFTVTPYEQYF. The chain joins TRBV3-1 (or the pseudogene TRBV3-2) to TRBJ2-7; D not certain. Germline lookup yields CDR1 LGHDT and CDR2 YNNKEL (reference sequence). This CDR3 comprises 16 residues. V dropped 0 bases and J dropped 2 bases, with 14 bases sitting between them.

The rearrangement joins TRBV7-3 to TRBJ2-3; TRBD2 matches 11 bases. Germline CDR1 and CDR2: SGHTA and FQGTGA. This CDR3 is built from 15 residues. Trimming cost V 5 bases and J 3 bases; bases outside gene matches: 4. The CDR3 coding sequence is TGTGCCAGCAGCCCAGTAGCGGGGGGGACAGATACGCAGTATTTT. It translates to CASSPVAGGTDTQYF.

CDR3 in DNA: TGCAGCGTTGAAATCGTCCCCGGAGCTAACTATGGCTACACCTTC. Amino acids: CSVEIVPGANYGYTF. The chain employs TRBV29-1 and TRBJ1-2; D remains unclear. The CDR3 extends over 15 amino acids. V lost 2 bases and J lost 0, with 13 bases in between. The germline V gene has CDR1 SQVTM and CDR2 ANQGSEA.

This chain connects TRBV19 to TRBJ2-7; D not resolved. Germline-derived CDR1 and CDR2 are LNHDA and SQIVND (reference sequence). With 0 bases removed from V and 8 bases from J, the gap between germline ends came to 8 bases. The CDR3 runs 12 residues. The chain's CDR3 is CASSIEPTKQYF. The CDR3 coding sequence is TGTGCCAGTAGTATAGAACCTACGAAGCAGTACTTC.

The chain carries TRBV5-1 and TRBJ2-3, with TRBD1 as a possible D gene (5 bases). Deletions cut 0 bases from V and 4 bases from J, with 12 bases between. CDR3 length: 15 residues. Germline values: CDR1 SGHRS, CDR2 YFSETQ. CDR3 DNA sequence: TGCGCCAGCAGCTTGGAGCAGGGCGGCGCAGATACGCAGTATTTT. It codes for CASSLEQGGADTQYF.

The chain combines TRBV28 with TRBJ1-5; no definite D call. The CDR3 runs 13 residues. Germline V gene lookup returns CDR1 MDHEN and CDR2 SYDVKM. V was cut by 7 bases and J by 7 bases, with 14 bases left in between. Written as DNA, the CDR3 is TGTGCCAGCACCAAGCCCGAGGAGCAGCCCCAGCATTTT. This codes for CASTKPEEQPQHF.

This chain links TRBV6-5 with TRBJ1-1; no reliable D call. V was pared by 2 bases and J by 5 bases, with 12 bases between. Germline V gene lookup returns CDR1 MNHEY and CDR2 SVGAGI. CDR3 length: 14 residues. CDR3 in DNA: TGTGCCAGCAGTTACCGTGGCGGGAGGACTGAAGCTTTCTTT. As protein: CASSYRGGRTEAFF.

The rearrangement links TRBV5-1 to TRBJ2-1; the match to TRBD2 covers 7 bases. The trim removed 0 bases at V and 14 bases at J, leaving 11 bases unmatched. This CDR3 is built from 14 residues. Germline CDR1 is SGHRS and CDR2 is YFSETQ. The CDR3 DNA reads as TGCGCCAGCAGCTTGGATGTTCGCCCGGGGAGGGAGTTCTTC. It specifies CASSLDVRPGREFF.

CDR3 protein: CASSLGGQGPYEQYF. CDR3 bases: TGTGCCAGCAGCTTAGGAGGTCAGGGCCCCTACGAGCAGTACTTC. This sequence joins TRBV11-3 and TRBJ2-7; D is perhaps TRBD1 (5 bases). Germline values: CDR1 SGHNT, CDR2 YENEEA. The CDR3 sequence is 15 residues long. V was pared by 1 base and J by 2 bases, with 12 bases between.

This chain links TRBV28 with TRBJ1-5; perhaps TRBD1 as D (6 bases). Per germline, CDR1 MDHEN and CDR2 SYDVKM. The CDR3 is made up of 19 amino acids. Trimming took off 2 bases at V and 1 base at J, with 21 bases between the two ends. CDR3 region: CASSLMYGEGGTSNQPQHF. In nucleotides, the CDR3 is TGTGCCAGCAGTTTAATGTATGGGGAGGGGGGAACGAGCAATCAGCCCCAGCATTTT. Drawing the rest from reference TRBV28 and TRBJ1-5, the complete variable domain is DVKVTQSSRYLVKRTGEKVFLECVQDMDHENMFWYRQDPGLGLRLIYFSYDVKMKEKGDIPEGYSVSREKKERFSLILESASTNQTSMYLCASSLMYGEGGTSNQPQHFGDGTRLSIL.

The V call is TRBV5-6, the J call TRBJ2-5, with 9 bases identical to TRBD2. This CDR3 spans 16 amino acids. The germline V gene has CDR1 SGHDT and CDR2 YYEEEE. V lost 0 bases, J lost 5 bases, and 8 bases stayed unmatched. The DNA of the CDR3 is TGTGCCAGCAGCTTGGCTAGCGGGGCTAATTCGGAGACCCAGTACTTC. This codes for CASSLASGANSETQYF.

The chain couples TRBV2 to TRBJ2-6; D unclear. Trimming pared 6 bases from V and 0 bases from J, leaving 6 bases between. The CDR3 is made up of 14 amino acids. Germline CDR1 and CDR2: SNHLY and FYNNEI. The CDR3 protein is CASRRISGANVLTF. In DNA, the CDR3 is TGTGCCAGCAGGCGGATCTCTGGGGCCAACGTCCTGACTTTC.

This chain connects TRBV7-2 to TRBJ1-2; D gene uncertain. Trimming pared 1 base from V and 7 bases from J, leaving 19 bases between. Germline values: CDR1 SGHTA, CDR2 FQGNSA. The CDR3 is 16 amino acids. As DNA, the CDR3 is TGTGCCAGCAGCTTAGTCGGAGGACCCGGAGGGAGTGGCTACACCTTC. This gives the protein CASSLVGGPGGSGYTF.

The V gene is TRBV2, the J gene TRBJ2-7; D might be TRBD2 (6 bases). Trimming removed 8 bases from V and 4 bases from J, with 12 bases in between. The CDR3 has 12 amino acids. The germline gives CDR1 SNHLY, CDR2 FYNNEI. The CDR3 region has the DNA TGTGCCAGCGCACTAGCTGAATACGAGCAGTACTTC. Its protein is CASALAEYEQYF. Combining the CDR3 with reference TRBV2 and TRBJ2-7 gives the whole variable domain EPEVTQTPSHQVTQMGQEVILRCVPISNHLYFYWYRQILGQKVEFLVSFYNNEISEKSEIFDDQFSVERPDGSNFTLKIRSTKLEDSAMYFCASALAEYEQYFGPGTRLTVT.

The DNA of the CDR3 is TGTGCCAGCAGGCTACAGGGGACCCGTGAGACCCAGTACTTC. Its translation: CASRLQGTRETQYF. The rearrangement links TRBV5-4 to TRBJ2-5, with 7 bases identical to TRBD1. Trimming cost V 5 bases and J 5 bases; bases outside gene matches: 9. The V gene's germline CDR1 is SGHNT and CDR2 YYREEE (reference sequence). This CDR3 has 14 amino acids. Based on the CDR3 plus reference TRBV5-4 and TRBJ2-5, the full variable domain is ETGVTQSPTHLIKTRGQQVTLRCSSQSGHNTVSWYQQALGQGPQFIFQYYREEENGRGNFPPRFSGLQFPNYSSELNVNALELDDSALYLCASRLQGTRETQYFGPGTRLLVL.

J is TRBJ1-2 and V is TRBV29-1; no firm D call. This CDR3 comprises 15 residues. V lost 3 bases, J lost 4 bases, and 18 bases lay in between. CDR1 and CDR2 from the germline V gene are SQVTM and ANQGSEA. In DNA, the CDR3 is TGCAGCGTTGATGGCTTTTCGGGATTAGGCTATGGCTACACCTTC. It is translated as CSVDGFSGLGYGYTF.

The chain has TRBV3-1 (or the pseudogene TRBV3-2) and TRBJ2-7; TRBD1 might be the D (5 bases). There are 15 residues in the CDR3. Looked up from germline, CDR1 is LGHDT and CDR2 is YNNKEL (reference sequence). Trimming shortened V by 0 bases and J by 2 bases, and 11 bases separated the two germline ends. The CDR3: CASSQDSAGTYEQYF. CDR3 nucleotide sequence: TGTGCCAGCAGCCAAGATTCGGCAGGGACCTACGAGCAGTACTTC.

The chain links TRBV20-1 to TRBJ2-3; maybe TRBD1 (8 bases). The CDR3 contains 14 residues. Looked up from germline, CDR1 is DFQATT and CDR2 is SNEGSKA (reference sequence). V lost 3 bases to trimming and J lost 1 base, with 11 bases between them. This CDR3 reads CSASTGGGTDTQYF. In DNA, the CDR3 is TGCAGTGCTAGTACAGGGGGGGGCACAGATACGCAGTATTTT.

This clone was detected once. This chain uses TRBV7-2 with TRBJ2-5; 9 bases agree with TRBD1. Trimming took 5 bases from V and 5 from J; bases not matched to a gene: 9. This CDR3 is built from 15 residues. CDR1 and CDR2 from the germline V gene are SGHTA and FQGNSA. The chain's CDR3 is CASSPDRDRVETQYF. DNA for the CDR3: TGTGCCAGCAGCCCTGACCGGGACAGGGTTGAGACCCAGTACTTC.

The rearrangement joins TRBV2 to TRBJ1-6; 10 bases are shared with TRBD1. The CDR3 consists of 19 residues. CDR1 is SNHLY, CDR2 FYNNEI, per germline. The ends lost 6 bases at V and 3 bases at J; junction bases unmatched: 14. CDR3 sequence (DNA): TGTGCCAGCAGCGCCTTACGGGGGGACAGGGGAATCTATAATTCACCCCTCCACTTT. Amino acids: CASSALRGDRGIYNSPLHF.

With regard to this clone: One end of the junction varies from germline; a read error may be responsible. V gene TRBV4-2 combines with J gene TRBJ1-2; D perhaps matches TRBD1 (6 bases). CDR3 size: 14 residues. The germline V gene encodes CDR1 LGHNA and CDR2 YNFKEQ. The CDR3 region is CASSQELTGGLLAF. The CDR3 DNA sequence: TGTGCCAGCAGCCAAGAGTTGACAGGCGGGTTATTGGCCTTC.

V usage is TRBV6-5 and J usage is TRBJ1-1; 8 bases are a match to TRBD1. Per germline, CDR1 MNHEY and CDR2 SVGAGI. V shed 3 bases, J shed 4 bases, and the junction held 1 base outside the gene matches. The CDR3 consists of 13 residues. CDR3 nucleotides: TGTGCCAGCAGTTATGACAGGGGCACTGAAGCTTTCTTT. It is translated as CASSYDRGTEAFF.

The genes are TRBV9 and TRBJ2-7; no reliable D call. From germline, CDR1 is SGDLS and CDR2 YYNGEE. V was trimmed by 0 bases and J by 3 bases, leaving 7 bases between them. This CDR3 region has 13 residues. The CDR3 sequence is CASSVGLHYEQYF. CDR3 bases: TGTGCCAGCAGCGTAGGACTCCACTACGAGCAGTACTTC.

The chain recombines TRBV10-3 with TRBJ1-5; 7 bases match TRBD1. This CDR3 comprises 14 residues. Germline V gene data show CDR1 as ENHRY and CDR2 as SYGVKD. Trimming cost V 3 bases and J 4 bases; bases outside gene matches: 3. CDR3 sequence: CAISDSGGNQPQHF. CDR3 nucleotide sequence: TGTGCCATCAGTGATTCAGGGGGTAATCAGCCCCAGCATTTT.

The chain combines TRBV24-1 with TRBJ2-7, with D perhaps TRBD1 (5 bases). V lost 2 bases, J lost 0 bases, and 13 bases lay in between. The germline gives CDR1 KGHDR, CDR2 SFDVKD. This CDR3 has 16 residues. CDR3 amino acids: CATSDSKGYGSYEQYF. The DNA of the CDR3 is TGTGCCACCAGTGATTCAAAGGGGTACGGCTCCTACGAGCAGTACTTC.

The V and J genes are TRBV6-5 and TRBJ1-4, with 7 bases aligning to TRBD1. The CDR3 spans 12 residues. Trimming at V came to 4 bases and at J to 14 bases, leaving 7 bases not matched to a gene. CDR1 and CDR2 (germline): MNHEY, SVGAGI. As DNA, the CDR3 is TGTGCCAGCAGTTCCAGGGGACAGCGGCTGTTTTTT. It specifies CASSSRGQRLFF.

This chain connects TRBV28 to TRBJ1-6; D is undetermined. The CDR3 contains 15 residues. The V gene's germline CDR1 is MDHEN and CDR2 SYDVKM. With 4 bases removed from V and 0 bases from J, the gap between germline ends came to 7 bases. The CDR3 DNA sequence: TGTGCCAGCAGTTCCGTTAGCTCCTATAATTCACCCCTCCACTTT. It codes for CASSSVSSYNSPLHF.

The CDR3 protein is CATSGGQGIQPQHF. CDR3 nucleotide sequence: TGTGCCACCTCAGGGGGTCAGGGGATTCAGCCCCAGCATTTT. This chain links TRBV19 with TRBJ1-5; 7 positions agree with TRBD1. The CDR3 contains 14 residues. From germline, CDR1 is LNHDA and CDR2 SQIVND (reference sequence). Trimming took 10 bases from V and 6 from J; bases not matched to a gene: 12.

This clone has a single count. The chain recombines TRBV2 with TRBJ1-6; TRBD1 is a possible D gene (6 bases). The V end was cut by 4 bases, the J end by 4 bases, with 14 bases between. The germline V gene encodes CDR1 SNHLY and CDR2 FYNNEI. The CDR3 length is 16 residues. CDR3 residues: CASSGGGAPYNSPLHF. DNA of the CDR3: TGTGCCAGCAGTGGTGGGGGCGCCCCATATAATTCACCCCTCCACTTT. The complete variable domain, with remaining parts taken from reference TRBV2 and TRBJ1-6, reads EPEVTQTPSHQVTQMGQEVILRCVPISNHLYFYWYRQILGQKVEFLVSFYNNEISEKSEIFDDQFSVERPDGSNFTLKIRSTKLEDSAMYFCASSGGGAPYNSPLHFGNGTRLTVT.

The chain joins TRBV7-8 to TRBJ2-7, with unresolved D. Germline V gene data show CDR1 as SGHVS and CDR2 as FQNEAQ. Between the trimmed V and J ends, which lost 5 bases and 0 bases, there was a span of 5 bases. The CDR3 has 12 amino acids. CDR3 coding DNA: TGTGCCAGCAGCGAGAGCTCCTACGAGCAGTACTTC. Translation gives CASSESSYEQYF. Based on the CDR3 plus reference TRBV7-8 and TRBJ2-7, the full variable domain is GAGVSQSPRYKVAKRGQDVALRCDPISGHVSLFWYQQALGQGPEFLTYFQNEAQLDKSGLPSDRFFAERPEGSVSTLKIQRTQQEDSAVYLCASSESSYEQYFGPGTRLTVT.